The present T cell receptor (beta chain) was sequenced within a study of beta chain features in type 1 diabetes. Sequencing targeted expressed TCRB transcripts, as all isolated RNA had been reverse transcribed. Approximately 3.6 million reads was the average for naive, central memory and regulatory T cell samples. Generated by immunoSEQ multiplex PCR, the TCRdb table keeps only in-frame clones and is missing some. The table has about 170,000 clones, approximately 7.8% seen once; the top ten hold approximately 0.93%. At least ten counts were recorded for this clone. Its antigen remains unknown. The CDR3 runs to 14 residues. The trim removed 2 bases at V and 2 bases at J, leaving 4 bases unmatched. The germline gives CDR1 SGHNT, CDR2 YYREEE (reference sequence). Whole-study results and caveats: For Type 1 diabetes patients, all four CD4+ subsets carried TCRB CDR3s that were moderately but significantly shorter.

This sequence originates from a woman between 40 and 50 years old with type 1 diabetes. The source material was central memory CD4+ T cells from blood. This chain uses TRBV5-4 with TRBJ2-7, with TRBD2 matching over 7 bases. In nucleotides, the CDR3 is TGTGCCAGCAGCTTAAGCGGGGCGCCCTACGAGCAGTACTTC. Its translation: CASSLSGAPYEQYF.